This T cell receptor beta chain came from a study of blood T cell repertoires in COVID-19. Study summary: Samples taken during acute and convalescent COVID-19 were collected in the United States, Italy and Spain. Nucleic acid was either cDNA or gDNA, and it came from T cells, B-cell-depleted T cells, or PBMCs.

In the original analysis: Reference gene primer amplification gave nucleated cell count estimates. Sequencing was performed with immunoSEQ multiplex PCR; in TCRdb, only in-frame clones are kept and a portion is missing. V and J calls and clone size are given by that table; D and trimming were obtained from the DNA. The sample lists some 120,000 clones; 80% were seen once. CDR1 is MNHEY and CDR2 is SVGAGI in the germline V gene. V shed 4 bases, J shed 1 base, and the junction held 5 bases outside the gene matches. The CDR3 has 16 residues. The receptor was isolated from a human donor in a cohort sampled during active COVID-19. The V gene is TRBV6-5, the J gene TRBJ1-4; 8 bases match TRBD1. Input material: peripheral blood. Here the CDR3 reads CASSSRTGRTNEKLFF. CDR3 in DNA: TGTGCCAGCAGTTCCCGGACAGGGAGAACTAATGAAAAACTGTTTTTT.